This entry lists 16 T cell receptor beta chains sequenced from one sample in a study of blood T cell repertoires in COVID-19. Assay used: immunoSEQ multiplex PCR; TCRdb lists only in-frame clones, some missing. The top ten hold around 26% of the sample, which has approximately 150,000 clones, approximately 88% seen once. Input material: peripheral blood. Receptor source: a human donor in a cohort sampled during active COVID-19.

The chain joins TRBV30 to TRBJ1-5; 12 bases line up with TRBD1. This CDR3 has 16 residues. V shed 6 bases and J 7 bases; nucleotides not matched to a gene: 13. Germline CDR1 and CDR2: GTSNPN and SVGIG (reference sequence). In DNA, the CDR3 is TGTGCCTGCAAAAAATCAGGGACAGGGGGCTGGCAGCCCCAGCATTTT. This translates into CACKKSGTGGWQPQHF.

In its sample, this clone was seen once. The J gene is TRBJ2-3, the V gene TRBV11-3, with D possibly matching TRBD2 (7 bases). Trimming left V 5 bases short and J 8 bases short, with 14 bases between. Germline lookup yields CDR1 SGHNT and CDR2 YENEEA. The CDR3 extends over 13 amino acids. For the CDR3, the DNA is TGTGCCAGCAGCCTTGGGGGGGCCCCTACGCAGTATTTT. Translating it yields CASSLGGAPTQYF. Using reference TRBV11-3 and TRBJ2-3 for the parts outside the CDR3, the full variable domain is EAGVVQSPRYKIIEKKQPVAFWCNPISGHNTLYWYLQNLGQGPELLIRYENEEAVDDSQLPKDRFSAERLKGVDSTLKIQPAELGDSAVYLCASSLGGAPTQYFGPGTRLTVL.

The V gene is TRBV6-5, the J gene TRBJ2-5, with D uncertain. From germline, CDR1 is MNHEY and CDR2 SVGAGI. CDR3 length: 13 residues. V dropped 5 bases and J dropped 1 base, with 8 bases sitting between them. CDR3 region: CASSPSVQETQYF. In nucleotides, the CDR3 is TGTGCCAGCAGTCCTAGTGTCCAAGAGACCCAGTACTTC.

The chain carries TRBV6-1 and TRBJ1-6; D remains ambiguous. Germline V gene lookup returns CDR1 MNHNS and CDR2 SASEGT. Trimming removed 0 bases from V and 9 bases from J, with 15 bases in between. The CDR3 is 16 residues long. This chain's CDR3 is CASSEAPPGMGSPLHF. CDR3 bases: TGTGCCAGCAGTGAAGCCCCCCCGGGAATGGGTTCACCCCTCCACTTT.

The DNA for the CDR3 is TGTGCCAGCAGCTTAATCGGGGGGGCAGATACGCAGTATTTT. Residues: CASSLIGGADTQYF. V and J are TRBV7-6 and TRBJ2-3, with 8 nucleotides matching TRBD2. The CDR3 is 14 amino acids. In germline, CDR1 is SGHVS, CDR2 FNYEAQ. Trimming cost V 2 bases and J 4 bases; bases outside gene matches: 2.

The chain uses TRBV4-1 and TRBJ2-1; TRBD2 aligns across 8 bases. The germline gives CDR1 MGHRA, CDR2 YSYEKL. V shed 0 bases and J 7 bases; nucleotides not matched to a gene: 8. The CDR3 totals 16 residues. The CDR3 loop is CASSQERGLGGNEQFF. The CDR3 bases are TGCGCCAGCAGCCAAGAACGGGGACTAGGGGGTAATGAGCAGTTCTTC.

The CDR3 DNA reads as TGTGCCAGCAGCATGGGGGGTTTGAACACTGAAGCTTTCTTT. This translates into CASSMGGLNTEAFF. The V call is TRBV9, the J call TRBJ1-1; D possibly corresponds to TRBD1 (5 bases). The CDR3 runs to 14 residues. Germline CDR1 is SGDLS and CDR2 is YYNGEE. The V end was cut by 4 bases, the J end by 0 bases, with 10 bases between.

The rearrangement uses TRBV6-2 or TRBV6-3 and TRBJ2-5; TRBD2 is a possible D gene (6 bases). CDR1 is MNHEY and CDR2 is SVGEGT in the germline V gene. The CDR3 sequence is 13 residues long. The V end lost 4 bases, the J end lost 2 bases, and 8 bases lay between the germline ends. The CDR3 loop is CASSSGTQETQYF. The CDR3 nucleotides read TGTGCCAGCAGTTCCGGGACTCAAGAGACCCAGTACTTC.

The chain employs TRBV9 and TRBJ2-5, with 11 bases that match TRBD1. Looked up from germline, CDR1 is SGDLS and CDR2 is YYNGEE. The CDR3 is 15 residues long. V was clipped by 4 bases and J by 5 bases; unmatched bases: 7. The CDR3 DNA reads as TGTGCCAGCAGCCCCGGACAGGGGGCGCGGGAGACCCAGTACTTC. Protein: CASSPGQGARETQYF.

This chain uses TRBV30 with TRBJ1-1; D uncertain. V was trimmed by 2 bases and J by 0 bases, leaving 4 bases between them. Germline loops: CDR1 GTSNPN, CDR2 SVGIG (reference sequence). The CDR3 spans 12 residues. In DNA form, the CDR3 reads TGTGCCTGGAGTCGGTTGAACACTGAAGCTTTCTTT. Protein sequence: CAWSRLNTEAFF.

The rearrangement joins TRBV11-2 to TRBJ2-2; TRBD1 matches 8 bases. CDR1 SGHAT and CDR2 FQNNGV come from the germline V gene. With V trimmed by 1 base and J by 4 bases, 5 bases remained unmatched. The CDR3 is 16 residues long. The CDR3 coding sequence is TGTGCCAGCAGCTTAGCCGGACAGGGAGTCACCGGGGAGCTGTTTTTT. This encodes CASSLAGQGVTGELFF.

This clone occurred once. The chain combines TRBV11-2 with TRBJ1-2; TRBD1 is a possible D gene (5 bases). The V and J ends lost 8 bases and 4 bases respectively, with 8 bases between them. The CDR3 runs 11 residues. Germline values: CDR1 SGHAT, CDR2 FQNNGV. CDR3 sequence (DNA): TGTGCCAGCGGGAGGGGCTATGGCTACACCTTC. It specifies CASGRGYGYTF.

V and J are TRBV4-2 and TRBJ1-1; D unresolved. Trimming took 0 bases from V and 8 from J, leaving 16 bases between them. Germline assignment: CDR1 LGHNA and CDR2 YNFKEQ. The CDR3 contains 15 residues. The CDR3 spells CASSQDAAGGGEAFF. CDR3 DNA: TGTGCCAGCAGCCAAGATGCGGCAGGCGGAGGGGAAGCTTTCTTT.

V gene TRBV14 combines with J gene TRBJ2-1, with D possibly being TRBD1 (5 bases). The V end was cut by 1 base, the J end by 9 bases, with 10 bases between. CDR3 length: 13 residues. CDR1 SGHDN and CDR2 FVKESK come from the germline V gene. The CDR3 DNA reads as TGTGCCAGCAGCCAAGCCCCAGGGATTGAGCAGTTCTTC. As protein: CASSQAPGIEQFF. The full variable domain, rest sourced from reference TRBV14 and TRBJ2-1, is EAGVTQFPSHSVIEKGQTVTLRCDPISGHDNLYWYRRVMGKEIKFLLHFVKESKQDESGMPNNRFLAERTGGTYSTLKVQPAELEDSGVYFCASSQAPGIEQFFGPGTRLTVL.

The chain recombines TRBV11-2 with TRBJ2-2, with 9 bases identical to TRBD2. CDR3 length equals 16 residues. Germline V CDR1 and CDR2: SGHAT, FQNNGV. Trimming removed 1 base from V and 4 bases from J; junction bases left unmatched: 4. CDR3 nucleotide sequence: TGTGCCAGCAGCTTAGGTAGCGGGGGAGGCACCGGGGAGCTGTTTTTT. It encodes CASSLGSGGGTGELFF. Full variable domain (outside the CDR3, taken from reference TRBV11-2 and TRBJ2-2): EAGVAQSPRYKIIEKRQSVAFWCNPISGHATLYWYQQILGQGPKLLIQFQNNGVVDDSQLPKDRFSAERLKGVDSTLKIQPAKLEDSAVYLCASSLGSGGGTGELFFGEGSRLTVL.

V and J are TRBV2 and TRBJ2-7; TRBD2 matches 7 bases. CDR3 length: 13 amino acids. Germline trimming cut 8 bases from V and 1 base from J; bases unmatched to any gene: 5. CDR1 and CDR2 from the germline V gene are SNHLY and FYNNEI. CDR3 sequence (DNA): TGTGCCAGCGCCGGGCGGGGGTCCTACGAGCAGTACTTC. This sequence encodes CASAGRGSYEQYF.